A selection of T cell receptor beta chains follows, all from one sample in a study of T cell changes during pregnancy in multiple sclerosis. Profiled with immunoSEQ multiplex PCR; TCRdb holds only in-frame clones, not every one. The sample holds approximately 88,000 clones, about 93% seen once. Sequenced material: peripheral blood, taken in the first trimester of pregnancy. The receptors were sampled from a female donor with multiple sclerosis, enrolled in a pregnancy study. Both conserved end residues are part of each CDR3. The D gene is left open where the match is weak. Size values are once, few and many counts, or a class for expanded clones, and some rows have none.

abundance	d_gene	v_gene	j_gene	CDR3aa	CDR3nt
-	TRBD1	TRBV12-5	TRBJ1-1	CASGPGGTEAFF	TGTGCTAGTGGACCAGGGGGCACTGAAGCTTTCTTT
-	TRBD1	TRBV29-1	TRBJ2-2	CSVVRQGGTGGLFF	TGCAGCGTTGTGCGACAGGGGGGCACCGGGGGGCTGTTTTTT
-	-	TRBV19	TRBJ1-5	CASSTGLNQPQHF	TGTGCCAGTAGTACCGGACTCAATCAGCCCCAGCATTTT
-	-	TRBV5-4	TRBJ2-5	CASRRRPGEVTQYF	TGTGCCAGCAGGCGCAGGCCCGGGGAGGTGACCCAGTACTTC
-	-	TRBV7-9	TRBJ2-7	CASSLEVWEQYF	TGTGCCAGCAGCTTGGAGGTGTGGGAGCAGTACTTC
-	TRBD1	TRBV9	TRBJ2-5	CASSGSGQGLRKETQYF	TGTGCCAGCAGCGGAAGTGGACAGGGACTGAGAAAAGAGACCCAGTACTTC
-	-	TRBV6-1	TRBJ2-7	CASRGAQAYEQYF	TGTGCCAGCAGAGGTGCCCAGGCGTACGAGCAGTACTTC
-	-	TRBV28	TRBJ2-6	CASSTTYSSGANVLTF	TGTGCCAGCAGTACCACCTACAGTTCTGGGGCCAACGTCCTGACTTTC
-	-	TRBV5-1	TRBJ1-2	CASSLSPQDYGYTF	TGCGCCAGCAGCTTATCCCCTCAGGACTATGGCTACACCTTC
once	-	TRBV10-3	TRBJ1-1	CAIRETDMNTEAFF	TGTGCCATCAGAGAGACAGATATGAACACTGAAGCTTTCTTT
-	TRBD1	TRBV4-1	TRBJ1-6	CASSPLTGELNSPLHF	TGCGCCAGCAGCCCACTGACAGGGGAGTTGAATTCACCCCTCCACTTT
-	TRBD1	TRBV18	TRBJ2-5	CASSRDRAETQYF	TGTGCCAGCTCACGGGACAGGGCAGAGACCCAGTACTTC
-	TRBD1	TRBV6-5	TRBJ1-5	CASSTGQRQPQHF	TGTGCCAGCAGTACGGGACAGAGGCAGCCCCAGCATTTT
-	-	TRBV9	TRBJ1-1	CASSVEPGQHTEAFF	TGTGCCAGCAGCGTGGAACCGGGACAACACACTGAAGCTTTCTTT
-	-	TRBV30	TRBJ2-1	CAWDGLRTYNEQFF	TGTGCCTGGGATGGACTACGAACCTACAATGAGCAGTTCTTC
-	-	TRBV11-2	TRBJ1-1	CASSQHQEFHTEAFF	TGTGCCAGCAGCCAACATCAGGAATTCCATACTGAAGCTTTCTTT
-	TRBD2	TRBV9	TRBJ2-1	CASRGGLASEQFF	TGTGCCAGCAGAGGCGGACTAGCGTCTGAGCAGTTCTTC
-	-	TRBV27	TRBJ1-1	CASSYVQPGTRGPEAFF	TGTGCCAGCAGTTATGTACAACCCGGGACTCGGGGCCCTGAAGCTTTCTTT
-	-	TRBV6-5	TRBJ1-2	CASSYSEGIYGYTF	TGTGCCAGCAGTTACTCGGAGGGGATCTATGGCTACACCTTC
-	TRBD1	TRBV5-1	TRBJ2-7	CASSLGTGRSASSYEQYF	TGCGCCAGCAGCTTGGGGACAGGGAGGTCTGCAAGCTCCTACGAGCAGTACTTC
-	TRBD1	TRBV23-1	TRBJ1-5	CASSHPRTGHSNQPQHF	TGCGCCAGCAGTCACCCCAGGACAGGGCATAGCAATCAGCCCCAGCATTTT
-	TRBD1	TRBV7-9	TRBJ2-7	CASSYGQGYYEQYF	TGTGCCAGCAGCTACGGACAGGGGTACTACGAGCAGTACTTC
-	-	TRBV6-5	TRBJ1-6	CASSYPGGLLHF	TGTGCCAGCAGTTACCCGGGGGGACTGCTCCACTTT
once	-	TRBV12-5	TRBJ2-1	CASGSSGSSREQFF	TGTGCTAGTGGTTCCTCGGGGTCATCCAGAGAGCAGTTCTTC
-	-	TRBV4-1	TRBJ1-2	CASKTQPWGAGYTF	TGCGCCAGCAAGACCCAACCGTGGGGCGCTGGCTACACCTTC
once	TRBD2	TRBV7-6	TRBJ2-1	CASSLSSGGAGYNEQFF	TGTGCCAGCAGCTTATCTAGCGGGGGGGCCGGGTACAATGAGCAGTTCTTC
few	-	TRBV7-8	TRBJ2-7	CASSSWMRDSLHYEQYF	TGTGCCAGCAGCTCTTGGATGAGGGACTCATTACACTACGAGCAGTACTTC
-	-	TRBV19	TRBJ1-6	CASSPDSLSYNSPLHF	TGTGCCAGTAGCCCCGACAGTTTGTCCTATAATTCACCCCTCCACTTT
-	TRBD2	TRBV11-2	TRBJ2-2	CASSLELAGVAGELFF	TGTGCCAGCAGCTTAGAGCTAGCGGGGGTTGCCGGGGAGCTGTTTTTT
once	TRBD2	TRBV7-9	TRBJ2-5	CASSLQSGGKETQYF	TGTGCCAGCAGCCTCCAGAGCGGGGGGAAAGAGACCCAGTACTTC
-	TRBD2	TRBV9	TRBJ2-4	CASTPGSGGFDIQYF	TGTGCCAGCACCCCCGGGAGCGGGGGGTTTGACATTCAGTACTTC
-	TRBD1	TRBV6-1	TRBJ1-6	CASSEGSGQNSPLHF	TGTGCCAGCAGTGAGGGATCGGGACAGAATTCACCCCTCCACTTT
-	TRBD1	TRBV6-1	TRBJ1-5	CASSWDRIQPQHF	TGTGCCAGCAGTTGGGACAGGATACAGCCCCAGCATTTT
few	-	TRBV29-1	TRBJ1-1	CSVDGGRNTEAFF	TGCAGCGTTGATGGAGGGAGGAACACTGAAGCTTTCTTT
-	-	TRBV11-2	TRBJ1-1	CASSLDRSRVAFF	TGTGCCAGCAGCTTAGATAGATCCAGGGTGGCTTTCTTT
-	-	TRBV6-5	TRBJ2-1	CASSYFGGFNEQFF	TGTGCCAGCAGTTATTTCGGAGGGTTCAATGAGCAGTTCTTC
-	TRBD1	TRBV10-3	TRBJ2-5	CAINGQGQETQYF	TGTGCCATCAATGGACAGGGCCAAGAGACCCAGTACTTC
few	TRBD1	TRBV4-2	TRBJ1-1	CASSTTGEDSMNTEAFF	TGTGCCAGCAGTACGACAGGGGAGGACTCGATGAACACTGAAGCTTTCTTT
-	-	TRBV5-4	TRBJ2-5	CASSLGRGRQETQYF	TGTGCCAGCAGCTTGGGGAGGGGACGTCAAGAGACCCAGTACTTC
-	TRBD2	TRBV19	TRBJ2-3	CASSIDNKLAGGTDTQYF	TGTGCCAGTAGTATAGATAATAAGCTAGCGGGGGGCACAGATACGCAGTATTTT
-	-	TRBV6-5	TRBJ1-2	CASTTGSYLNYGYTF	TGTGCCAGCACCACTGGGAGCTACCTAAACTATGGCTACACCTTC
-	-	TRBV20-1	TRBJ1-1	CSAQADTEAFF	TGCAGTGCACAGGCGGACACTGAAGCTTTCTTT
-	-	TRBV19	TRBJ2-5	CASSTSGLLETQYF	TGTGCCAGTAGTACCTCAGGGTTGTTAGAGACCCAGTACTTC